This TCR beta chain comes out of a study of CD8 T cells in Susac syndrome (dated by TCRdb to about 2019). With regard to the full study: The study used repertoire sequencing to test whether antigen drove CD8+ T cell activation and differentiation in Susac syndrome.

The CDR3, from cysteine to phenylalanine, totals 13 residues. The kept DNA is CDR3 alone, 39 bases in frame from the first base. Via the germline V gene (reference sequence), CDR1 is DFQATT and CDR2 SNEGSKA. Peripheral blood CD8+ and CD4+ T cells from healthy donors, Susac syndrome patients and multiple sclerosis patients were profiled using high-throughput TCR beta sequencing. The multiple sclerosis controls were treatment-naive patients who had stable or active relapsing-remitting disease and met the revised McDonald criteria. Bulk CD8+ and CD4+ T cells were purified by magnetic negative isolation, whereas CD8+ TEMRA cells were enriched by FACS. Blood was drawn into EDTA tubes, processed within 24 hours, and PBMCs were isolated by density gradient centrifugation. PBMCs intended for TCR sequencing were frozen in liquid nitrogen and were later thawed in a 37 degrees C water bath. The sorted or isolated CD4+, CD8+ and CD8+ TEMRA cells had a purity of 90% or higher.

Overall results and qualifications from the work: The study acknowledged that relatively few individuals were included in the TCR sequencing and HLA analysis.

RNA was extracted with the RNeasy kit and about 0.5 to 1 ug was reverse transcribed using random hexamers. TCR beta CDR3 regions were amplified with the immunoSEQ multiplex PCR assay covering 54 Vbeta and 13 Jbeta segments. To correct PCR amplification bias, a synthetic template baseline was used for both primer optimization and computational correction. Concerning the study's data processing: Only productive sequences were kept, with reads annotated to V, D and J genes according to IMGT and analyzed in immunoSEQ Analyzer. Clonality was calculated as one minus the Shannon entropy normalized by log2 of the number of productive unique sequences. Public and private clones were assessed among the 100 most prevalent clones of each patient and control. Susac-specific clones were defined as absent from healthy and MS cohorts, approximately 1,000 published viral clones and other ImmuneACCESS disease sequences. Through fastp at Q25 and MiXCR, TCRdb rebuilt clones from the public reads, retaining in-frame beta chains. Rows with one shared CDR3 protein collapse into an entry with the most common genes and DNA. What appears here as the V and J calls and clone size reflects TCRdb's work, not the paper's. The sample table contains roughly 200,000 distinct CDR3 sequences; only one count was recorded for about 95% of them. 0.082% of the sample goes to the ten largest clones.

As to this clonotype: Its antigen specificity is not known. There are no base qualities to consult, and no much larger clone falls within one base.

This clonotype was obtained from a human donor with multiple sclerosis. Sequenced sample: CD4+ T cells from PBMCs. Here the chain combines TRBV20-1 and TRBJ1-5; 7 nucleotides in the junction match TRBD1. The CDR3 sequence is CSGNRGLNQPQHF. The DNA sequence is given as TGCAGCGGGAATAGGGGGCTCAATCAGCCCCAGCATTTT.